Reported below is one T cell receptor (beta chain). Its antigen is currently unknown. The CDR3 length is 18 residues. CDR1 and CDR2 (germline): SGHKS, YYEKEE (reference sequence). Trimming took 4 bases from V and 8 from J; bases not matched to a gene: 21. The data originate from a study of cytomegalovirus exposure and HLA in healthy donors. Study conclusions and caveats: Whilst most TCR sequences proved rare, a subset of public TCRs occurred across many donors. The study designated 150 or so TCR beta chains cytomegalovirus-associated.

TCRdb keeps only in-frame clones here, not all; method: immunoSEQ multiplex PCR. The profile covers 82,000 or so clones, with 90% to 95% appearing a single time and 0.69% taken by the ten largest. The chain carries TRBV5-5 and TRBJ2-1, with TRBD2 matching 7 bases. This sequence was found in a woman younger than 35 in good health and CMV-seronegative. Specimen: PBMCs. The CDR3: CASSVWAPRAGEFDEQFF. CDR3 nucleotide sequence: TGTGCCAGCAGCGTCTGGGCCCCCCGGGCGGGAGAGTTCGATGAGCAGTTCTTC.